The 5 T cell receptor beta chains reported below all come from one sample, sequenced in a study of regulatory T cells in long-lasting Graves disease. Building of the TCR beta libraries involved iRepertoire HTBI primers and Arm-PCR of CDR3 regions. In TCRdb, the multiplex PCR reads were re-called with MiXCR into one record per CDR3 protein. Of 400,000 to 450,000 distinct CDR3 sequences detected, around 24% appear once; the ten largest clones hold approximately 26%. Noted time point: persistent/refractory GD, antithyroid drugs over 5 years with positive TRAb. From PBMCs, RNA was extracted and then used to make the TCR library. Sample: peripheral blood mononuclear cells (PBMCs), taken when the disease was refractory, from a patient treated with antithyroid drugs. The receptor set was obtained from a female donor with Graves disease.

The table lists this clonotype with many counts. The junction departs from germline at one end; a sequencing error may be responsible. The genes are TRBV7-2 and TRBJ2-7; D is possibly TRBD2 (5 bases). This CDR3 region has 14 residues. In germline, CDR1 is SGHTA, CDR2 FQGNSA. CDR3 region: CASTLARGSYEQYF. CDR3 nucleotides: TGTGCCAGCACCTTAGCGAGAGGCTCCTACGAGCAGTACTTC.

This clonotype was seen more than once but under ten times. The chain couples TRBV7-2 to TRBJ2-5, with no clear D. The germline V gene encodes CDR1 SGHTA and CDR2 FQGNSA. V was trimmed by 3 bases and J by 7 bases, leaving 6 bases between them. The CDR3 has 11 residues. This chain's CDR3 is CASSFKGTQYF. The CDR3, as DNA: TGTGCCAGCAGCTTTAAAGGGACCCAGTACTTC.

The chain is built from TRBV30 and TRBJ2-1, with 8 nucleotides matching TRBD1. CDR3 length: 14 amino acids. Germline trimming cut 5 bases from V and 1 base from J; bases unmatched to any gene: 4. CDR1 is GTSNPN and CDR2 is SVGIG in the germline V gene (reference sequence). The CDR3 bases are TGTGCCTGGGCAGGGGGCTCATCCTACAATGAGCAGTTCTTC. It codes for CAWAGGSSYNEQFF.

This clonotype was recorded many times. The junction differs from germline at one of its ends, possibly a read error. The chain carries TRBV20-1 and TRBJ2-7, with TRBD2 matching 7 bases. CDR3 size: 15 residues. Germline V CDR1 and CDR2: DFQATT, SNEGSKA (reference sequence). CDR3 region: CSARDSAGLGYQQYF. In nucleotides, the CDR3 is TGCAGTGCTAGAGATTCCGCCGGACTAGGCTACCAGCAGTACTTC.

This chain links TRBV29-1 with TRBJ2-7; unclear D gene. The CDR3 is 10 amino acids. Germline CDR1 and CDR2: SQVTM and ANQGSEA. V lost 4 bases and J 6 bases, leaving 7 bases between the germline ends. The CDR3: CSVGRFEQYF. CDR3 coding DNA: TGCAGCGTTGGAAGGTTCGAGCAGTACTTC.